Listed here are 29 T cell receptor beta chains from one sample, sequenced in a study of shared clonotypes between healthy human individuals. Method: immunoSEQ multiplex PCR; TCRdb's copy keeps in-frame clones and lacks some. The data hold hundreds of thousands of clones, with approximately 95% observed a single time. Terminally differentiated effector memory CD45RA+ cells were excluded by CCR7 positive selection of CD45RO-negative cells. The sequenced sample consisted of naive CD8+ T cells sorted from blood. Source of these receptors: a woman in her twenties or thirties in good health.

The CDR3 nucleotides are TGTGCCAGTAGGGGCGCGGGGACAGGGGTAGGGGAGCAGTACTTC. Protein: CASRGAGTGVGEQYF. The chain recombines TRBV19 with TRBJ2-7; 10 bases align to TRBD1. V was clipped by 6 bases and J by 7 bases; unmatched bases: 12. Germline CDR1 reads LNHDA; CDR2 reads SQIVND (reference sequence). The CDR3 covers 15 residues. Full variable domain (rest looked up from reference TRBV19 and TRBJ2-7): DGGITQSPKYLFRKEGQNVTLSCEQNLNHDAMYWYRQDPGQGLRLIYYSQIVNDFQKGDIAEGYSVSREKKESFPLTVTSAQKNPTAFYLCASRGAGTGVGEQYFGPGTRLTVT.

The V gene is TRBV4-1, the J gene TRBJ2-5; the D is unclear. The DNA end is more similar to TRBJ2-7, so the J call may be wrong. Per germline, CDR1 MGHRA and CDR2 YSYEKL. This CDR3 has 13 amino acids. The CDR3 DNA sequence: TGCGCCAGCAGCCACAGGACGGGCTACGAGCAGTACTTC. It is translated as CASSHRTGYEQYF.

This clone was seen once. The V call is TRBV19, the J call TRBJ2-7, with D uncertain. Looked up from germline, CDR1 is LNHDA and CDR2 is SQIVND (reference sequence). CDR3 size: 14 residues. Deletions cut 2 bases from V and 3 bases from J, with 11 bases between. The CDR3 loop reads CASSIIHGFYEQYF. The DNA of the CDR3 is TGTGCCAGTAGTATAATTCATGGTTTCTACGAGCAGTACTTC.

This clone appeared a few times. This sequence joins TRBV11-2 and TRBJ1-2, with 10 bases lining up with TRBD1. Germline V CDR1 and CDR2: SGHAT, FQNNGV. J was trimmed by 7 bases and V by 1 base; bases with no gene match: 3. The CDR3 length is 14 residues. The CDR3: CASSLVGDRGGYTF. The DNA for the CDR3 is TGTGCCAGCAGCTTAGTAGGGGACAGGGGTGGCTACACCTTC.

The chain employs TRBV27 and TRBJ1-1, with 8 bases fitting TRBD1. CDR3 length: 14 amino acids. J was trimmed by 6 bases and V by 6 bases; bases with no gene match: 9. CDR1 is MNHEY, CDR2 SMNVEV, per germline (reference sequence). The CDR3 DNA reads as TGTGCCAGCAGCCCCGCAGGGGGCTTGGCTGAAGCTTTCTTT. Amino acids: CASSPAGGLAEAFF.

A few counts support this clone. The chain is built from TRBV4-1 and TRBJ2-7; 8 positions match TRBD2. CDR1 and CDR2 from the germline V gene are MGHRA and YSYEKL. V was pared by 4 bases and J by 3 bases, with 2 bases of the junction left unmatched. The CDR3 covers 13 residues. The DNA of the CDR3 is TGCGCCAGCAGCCCGGGACTAGGCTACGAGCAGTACTTC. Translated: CASSPGLGYEQYF.

V usage is TRBV19 and J usage is TRBJ1-3; D is ambiguous. This CDR3 comprises 14 residues. Between the trimmed V and J ends, which lost 6 bases and 0 bases, there was a span of 9 bases. CDR1 is LNHDA and CDR2 is SQIVND in the germline V gene (reference sequence). As DNA, the CDR3 is TGTGCCAGTAGCGAACTCCTCTCTGGAAACACCATATATTTT. Its translation: CASSELLSGNTIYF.

The chain combines TRBV28 with TRBJ2-5, with TRBD2 as a possible D gene (6 bases). Germline V gene data show CDR1 as MDHEN and CDR2 as SYDVKM. Between the trimmed V and J ends, which lost 7 bases and 2 bases, there was a span of 17 bases. CDR3 length: 15 amino acids. CDR3 coding DNA: TGTGCCAGCACCACCCCCAGGGCGGGGCAAGAGACCCAGTACTTC. Translation: CASTTPRAGQETQYF. Using reference TRBV28 and TRBJ2-5 for the parts outside the CDR3, the full variable domain is DVKVTQSSRYLVKRTGEKVFLECVQDMDHENMFWYRQDPGLGLRLIYFSYDVKMKEKGDIPEGYSVSREKKERFSLILESASTNQTSMYLCASTTPRAGQETQYFGPGTRLLVL.

CDR3 coding DNA: TGTGCCAGCCACAGGGCAGGGTACTCTGGGGCCAACGTCCTGACTTTC. Protein sequence: CASHRAGYSGANVLTF. The genes are TRBV19 and TRBJ2-6, with D perhaps matching TRBD1 (6 bases). Trimming cost V 9 bases and J 0 bases, with 15 bases left between them. Germline CDR1 is LNHDA and CDR2 is SQIVND (reference sequence). The CDR3 has 16 residues.

Regarding this clone: A read error may produce the germline difference seen at one junction end. This sequence joins TRBV19 and TRBJ2-7; 9 bases fit TRBD2. There are 14 residues in the CDR3. Germline V gene sequence: CDR1 LNHDA, CDR2 SQIVND (reference sequence). CDR3 region: CASSTVAGAYEQYF. The CDR3 coding sequence is TGTGCCAGTAGTACGGTAGCGGGAGCCTATGAGCAGTACTTC.

This chain links TRBV5-6 with TRBJ1-4, with TRBD1 as a possible D gene (5 bases). The CDR3 extends over 16 amino acids. The germline V and J ends were trimmed by 3 bases and 8 bases, with 20 bases remaining between them. Germline CDR1 reads SGHDT; CDR2 reads YYEEEE. The CDR3 DNA sequence: TGTGCCAGCAGCTCTGTGGGGGAGGGGCTTCGCGAAAAACTGTTTTTT. Its protein product is CASSSVGEGLREKLFF.

This clone was detected only once. The chain couples TRBV14 to TRBJ2-1; D unresolved. The CDR3 has 14 residues. V lost 6 bases and J lost 3, with 12 bases in between. Germline CDR1 is SGHDN and CDR2 is FVKESK. CDR3 protein: CASSQALNYNEQFF. The CDR3 DNA reads TGTGCCAGCAGTCAGGCACTAAACTACAATGAGCAGTTCTTC.

The rearrangement joins TRBV19 to TRBJ1-1; 8 positions match TRBD1. Trimming removed 3 bases from V and 8 bases from J; junction bases left unmatched: 8. In germline, CDR1 is LNHDA, CDR2 SQIVND (reference sequence). CDR3 length equals 14 residues. Written as DNA, the CDR3 is TGTGCCAGTAGTATCCCGGGACAGGCCACCGAAGCTTTCTTT. It codes for CASSIPGQATEAFF.

This chain uses TRBV11-2 with TRBJ1-1; 10 nucleotides match TRBD1. The trim removed 1 base at V and 4 bases at J, leaving 6 bases unmatched. CDR1 SGHAT and CDR2 FQNNGV come from the germline V gene. The CDR3 extends over 16 amino acids. Here the CDR3 reads CASSLAGTGVFTEAFF. The CDR3 nucleotides read TGTGCCAGCAGCTTAGCAGGGACAGGGGTCTTCACTGAAGCTTTCTTT. Drawing the rest from reference TRBV11-2 and TRBJ1-1, the complete variable domain is EAGVAQSPRYKIIEKRQSVAFWCNPISGHATLYWYQQILGQGPKLLIQFQNNGVVDDSQLPKDRFSAERLKGVDSTLKIQPAKLEDSAVYLCASSLAGTGVFTEAFFGQGTRLTVV.

This clone has a single count. This sample includes further DNA sequences coding for the same CDR3. The chain couples TRBV29-1 to TRBJ2-7; D is unresolved. The ends were cut back, 2 bases at V and 3 bases at J, with 5 bases in the middle. CDR3 size: 11 residues. Germline V CDR1 and CDR2: SQVTM, ANQGSEA. In nucleotides, the CDR3 is TGCAGCGTTGAACGAGGCTACGAGCAGTACTTC. Residues: CSVERGYEQYF.

V is TRBV4-1 and J is TRBJ2-7, with 10 bases aligning to TRBD2. CDR1 and CDR2 (germline): MGHRA, YSYEKL. This CDR3 contains 16 residues. V shed 1 base and J 3 bases; nucleotides not matched to a gene: 6. For the CDR3, the DNA is TGCGCCAGCAGCCAAGTGTGGGCTAGCGGGAGCTACGAGCAGTACTTC. It yields the protein CASSQVWASGSYEQYF.

This clone was observed a single time. The J gene is TRBJ1-2, the V gene TRBV27, with 7 nucleotides matching TRBD1. Germline loops: CDR1 MNHEY, CDR2 SMNVEV (reference sequence). The CDR3 loop spans 12 amino acids. V trimming: 5 bases; J trimming: 7 bases; junction bases outside the gene matches: 4. CDR3 DNA sequence: TGTGCCAGCAGTCCCGACAGGGTTGGCTACACCTTC. This encodes CASSPDRVGYTF.

In DNA, the CDR3 is TGTGCCAGCAGCTTCCACCGGGACAGACTTTATCGTCAGTTCTTC. Its protein product is CASSFHRDRLYRQFF. V gene TRBV7-9 combines with J gene TRBJ2-1, with 7 bases lining up with TRBD1. Germline CDR1 and CDR2: SEHNR and FQNEAQ (reference sequence). With 3 bases clipped from V and 13 bases from J, the junction kept 15 bases outside the gene matches. The CDR3 runs to 15 residues. Based on the CDR3 plus reference TRBV7-9 and TRBJ2-1, the full variable domain is DTGVSQNPRHKITKRGQNVTFRCDPISEHNRLYWYRQTLGQGPEFLTYFQNEAQLEKSRLLSDRFSAERPKGSFSTLEIQRTEQGDSAMYLCASSFHRDRLYRQFFGPGTRLTVL.

The chain employs TRBV4-1 and TRBJ2-2; unclear D gene. Trimming pared 4 bases from V and 0 bases from J, leaving 9 bases between. Germline CDR1 and CDR2: MGHRA and YSYEKL. The CDR3 length is 15 residues. The CDR3 here is CASSPSASNTGELFF. CDR3 in DNA: TGCGCCAGCAGCCCATCAGCGTCGAACACCGGGGAGCTGTTTTTT.

V usage is TRBV27 and J usage is TRBJ2-7, with 7 positions matching TRBD2. The CDR3 spans 16 residues. Germline assignment: CDR1 MNHEY and CDR2 SMNVEV (reference sequence). V gave up 1 base and J gave up 5 bases; unmatched junction bases: 11. This CDR3 is CASSLFPVRGNDEQYF. DNA of the CDR3: TGTGCCAGCAGTTTATTCCCAGTGCGGGGGAACGACGAGCAGTACTTC.

The chain links TRBV11-2 to TRBJ2-7; D unclear. V shed 1 base and J shed 0 bases, with 16 bases lying between them. The CDR3 is made up of 17 amino acids. CDR1 is SGHAT and CDR2 is FQNNGV in the germline V gene. As DNA, the CDR3 is TGTGCCAGCAGCTTAGTACAGCAATACGATAGCTCCTACGAGCAGTACTTC. It is translated as CASSLVQQYDSSYEQYF.

The chain is built from TRBV7-9 and TRBJ2-5, with TRBD1 as a possible D gene (5 bases). Trimming left V 2 bases short and J 5 bases short, with 18 bases between. CDR3 size: 16 residues. The germline gives CDR1 SEHNR, CDR2 FQNEAQ (reference sequence). CDR3 coding DNA: TGTGCCAGCAGCTTATCGGTTAGGGGTGTGGGGGAGACCCAGTACTTC. As protein: CASSLSVRGVGETQYF.

About this clone itself: At the DNA level, this CDR3 is encoded by other sequences in the same sample as well. This chain joins TRBV29-1 and TRBJ1-1, with D perhaps matching TRBD1 (5 bases). The CDR3 sequence is 12 residues long. Trimming shortened V by 5 bases and J by 2 bases, and 9 bases separated the two germline ends. CDR1 and CDR2 (germline): SQVTM, ANQGSEA. CDR3 DNA sequence: TGCAGCGTTCTGAGGGGAAACACTGAAGCTTTCTTT. It specifies CSVLRGNTEAFF. The full variable domain, with the rest looked up from reference TRBV29-1 and TRBJ1-1, is SAVISQKPSRDICQRGTSLTIQCQVDSQVTMMFWYRQQPGQSLTLIATANQGSEATYESGFVIDKFPISRPNLTFSTLTVSNMSPEDSSIYLCSVLRGNTEAFFGQGTRLTVV.

A remark on this clone: Germline is not matched at one junction end, which may reflect a read error. In DNA form, the CDR3 reads TGTGCCAGCAGCCAAGCTGGGGGGATCACTGGCAGTCACTTC. Protein: CASSQAGGITGSHF. V gene TRBV14 combines with J gene TRBJ2-7, with D tentatively TRBD2 (6 bases). This CDR3 contains 14 residues. CDR1 SGHDN and CDR2 FVKESK come from the germline V gene.

The CDR3 sequence is CAIKGGLAGDPYNEQFF. The CDR3 DNA reads TGTGCCATCAAAGGGGGACTAGCGGGAGACCCCTACAATGAGCAGTTCTTC. This chain joins TRBV10-3 and TRBJ2-1, with 14 bases aligning to TRBD2. Germline V CDR1 and CDR2: ENHRY, SYGVKD. The V segment lost 7 bases and the J segment 2 bases; nucleotides outside the gene matches: 7. This CDR3 has 17 amino acids.

V gene TRBV9 combines with J gene TRBJ2-3; 11 bases map to TRBD2. CDR1 is SGDLS, CDR2 YYNGEE, per germline. After removal of 0 bases from V and 4 bases from J, the junction contained 4 bases not matched to a gene. CDR3 length: 16 residues. The CDR3 sequence: CASSVELAGEADTQYF. CDR3 bases: TGTGCCAGCAGCGTAGAACTAGCGGGAGAGGCAGATACGCAGTATTTT.

This rearrangement joins TRBV2 to TRBJ2-1; 10 bases align to TRBD1. CDR1 and CDR2 from the germline V gene are SNHLY and FYNNEI. J was trimmed by 6 bases and V by 2 bases; bases with no gene match: 7. The length of the CDR3 is 16 residues. The CDR3 DNA is TGTGCCAGCAGTGAATACCGGACAGGGGGGGTCAATGAGCAGTTCTTC. It is translated as CASSEYRTGGVNEQFF.

This clone appeared once. The chain recombines TRBV28 with TRBJ1-2; D is uncertain. Germline-derived CDR1 and CDR2 are MDHEN and SYDVKM. The CDR3 consists of 12 residues. The V end was cut by 2 bases, the J end by 0 bases, with 1 base between. CDR3 nucleotides: TGTGCCAGCAGTTTAGCTAACTATGGCTACACCTTC. Translated: CASSLANYGYTF.

The chain links TRBV11-2 to TRBJ1-5, with TRBD1 matching 8 bases. Trimming took 5 bases from V and 5 from J; bases not matched to a gene: 5. Per germline, CDR1 SGHAT and CDR2 FQNNGV. The CDR3 is 14 residues long. CDR3 nucleotide sequence: TGTGCCAGCAGCACAGTGGGACAGGATCAGCCCCAGCATTTT. Amino acid sequence: CASSTVGQDQPQHF.